This TCR beta chain was observed in a study of blood T cells in healthy people across ages. A few counts support this clonotype. The authors ran a second PCR of roughly 6 to 12 cycles using a sample-barcoded 5' primer and a J-beta primer mix. Each cDNA molecule received a tag from a template-switch adaptor that had 12 random nucleotides. TCRdb reprocessed the 5' RACE reads via MiXCR and lists one record per CDR3 protein. The sample lists under 700,000 distinct CDR3 sequences, 20% to 30% occurring once. Between the trimmed V and J ends, which lost 2 bases and 1 base, there was a span of 8 bases. Germline V gene sequence: CDR1 SGHTA, CDR2 FQGTGA. The CDR3 runs to 14 residues. These sequences were also reported in another study, on T cells of mothers and their children. That study adds: There was no detection of any persistent microchimeric T cell clones.

The receptor comes from a boy younger than 18 in good health. V is TRBV7-3 and J is TRBJ2-5; D is undetermined. The sequencing input was blood. CDR3 sequence reads: CASSLGSFQETQYF. As DNA, the CDR3 is TGTGCCAGCAGCTTAGGCAGCTTCCAAGAGACCCAGTACTTC.